The present T cell receptor beta chain was sequenced within a study of T cell responses to AZD1222 COVID-19 vaccine. Findings of the study overall: A mostly white British donor set with more females was recruited, and clonal diversity was possibly underestimated.

Clones were read by immunoSEQ multiplex PCR, and TCRdb kept only the in-frame ones, dropping some. The sample lists 100,000 to 150,000 clones, about 91% seen once, with about 2.1% in the top ten. This clone has more than one count but fewer than ten. No antigen is known for it. The V segment lost 3 bases and the J segment 6 bases; nucleotides outside the gene matches: 7. The CDR3 is 14 amino acids. CDR1 and CDR2 from the germline V gene are SGDLS and YYNGEE. The genes are TRBV9 and TRBJ2-5; 8 bases are a match to TRBD2. The sample in question was peripheral blood, obtained 28 days after the second AZD1222 dose. This receptor was taken from an adult who received the AZD1222 COVID-19 vaccine. The CDR3 protein is CASSASGGPQTQYF. The CDR3 nucleotides read TGTGCCAGCAGCGCCTCGGGGGGGCCGCAGACCCAGTACTTC.